Listed here are 20 T cell receptor beta chains from one sample, sequenced in a study of T cells in Graves' hyperthyroidism and ophthalmopathy. Amplified regions were TCR beta CDR3 sequences from RNA transcripts. First-round RT-PCR with HTBI primers amplified the TCR CDR3 region. TCRdb reanalysed the multiplex PCR reads using MiXCR and keeps one entry per CDR3 protein. This sample has about 530,000 distinct CDR3 sequences, with about 15% found just once. The sequencing input was blood. Receptors were obtained from a young woman with Graves' ophthalmopathy.

The chain employs TRBV7-8 and TRBJ2-3; 8 bases line up with TRBD2. The CDR3 is 17 amino acids. V was pared by 1 base and J by 0 bases, with 6 bases of the junction left unmatched. Looked up from germline, CDR1 is SGHVS and CDR2 is FQNEAQ. The CDR3, as DNA: TGTGCCAGCAGCTTAGGGGCGGGAGGTCGGAGCACAGATACGCAGTATTTT. This sequence encodes CASSLGAGGRSTDTQYF.

At least ten counts were recorded for this clonotype. The genes are TRBV7-9 and TRBJ2-5, with a possible D match to TRBD2 (5 bases). The CDR3 length is 14 residues. V was trimmed by 5 bases and J by 5 bases, leaving 15 bases between them. CDR1 and CDR2 from the germline V gene are SEHNR and FQNEAQ (reference sequence). For the CDR3, the DNA is TGTGCCAGCAGCCCCCCTTGGACTCTGGAGACCCAGTACTTC. It yields the protein CASSPPWTLETQYF.

As concerns this clonotype: At one boundary the junction diverges from the germline segment, which might be a read error. The chain combines TRBV3-1 with TRBJ1-2; no reliable D call. The CDR3 has 13 amino acids. CDR1 and CDR2 (germline): LGHDT, YNNKEL (reference sequence). The CDR3 DNA is TGTGCCAGCAGGGCGCAAAATAACTATGGCTGCACCTTC. Translation gives CASRAQNNYGCTF.

V gene TRBV6-2 or TRBV6-3 combines with J gene TRBJ2-7; TRBD1 is a possible D gene (5 bases). The length of the CDR3 is 14 residues. Trimming cost V 0 bases and J 6 bases, with 12 bases left between them. Germline CDR1 reads MNHEY; CDR2 reads SVGEGT. The CDR3 bases are TGTGCCAGCAGTTACTCCAGGGAACCCTTCGAGCAGTACTTC. Amino acids: CASSYSREPFEQYF.

This clonotype was observed many times. The chain is built from TRBV7-2 and TRBJ2-5; 7 bases match TRBD1. Germline assignment: CDR1 SGHTA and CDR2 FQGNSA. The V gene end was trimmed by 5 bases and the J gene end by 4 bases; junction bases not matched to a gene: 4. The length of the CDR3 is 13 residues. The CDR3 reads CASSRDRVETQYF. Written as DNA, the CDR3 is TGTGCCAGCAGCAGAGACAGGGTAGAGACCCAGTACTTC.

Comment on this clonotype: Just one base apart from a much larger clone, this may be a read error. This chain joins TRBV12-3 or TRBV12-4 and TRBJ2-1, with 8 bases aligning to TRBD2. The ends lost 3 bases at V and 8 bases at J; junction bases unmatched: 9. CDR3 length: 15 amino acids. The CDR3 is CASSFLAGSGHEQFF. Here the CDR3 DNA reads TGTGCCAGCAGTTTTCTAGCGGGCTCGGGACATGAGCAGTTCTTC.

The rearrangement joins TRBV20-1 to TRBJ2-7; TRBD2 matches 7 bases. V was clipped by 3 bases and J by 7 bases; unmatched bases: 12. CDR1 and CDR2 (germline): DFQATT, SNEGSKA (reference sequence). The CDR3 runs to 14 residues. CDR3 protein: CSARSPWGAGEQYF. In DNA form, the CDR3 reads TGCAGTGCTAGGTCCCCCTGGGGAGCGGGAGAGCAGTACTTC.

To note about this clonotype: The junction differs from germline at one of its ends, possibly a read error. The chain has TRBV6-9 and TRBJ1-1, with 8 bases identical to TRBD1. The CDR3 loop spans 16 amino acids. In germline, CDR1 is MNHGY, CDR2 SVAAGI. The CDR3 loop is CASSWNSDRVNAEAFF. CDR3 in DNA: TGTGCCAGCAGTTGGAATTCGGACAGGGTGAACGCTGAAGCTTTCTTT.

This clonotype was counted many times. The rearrangement links TRBV30 to TRBJ2-3; TRBD2 is a possible D gene (5 bases). The CDR3 extends over 15 amino acids. Germline values: CDR1 GTSNPN, CDR2 SVGIG (reference sequence). The V gene lost 4 bases and the J gene lost 4 bases, with 18 bases spanning the gap. CDR3 in DNA: TGTGCCTGGACCAACGGGCAACCCGGGGCAGATACGCAGTATTTT. This gives the protein CAWTNGQPGADTQYF.

This chain links TRBV9 with TRBJ2-7; possibly TRBD2 for D (5 bases). V shed 0 bases and J shed 4 bases, with 14 bases lying between them. The CDR3 covers 15 residues. The germline V gene encodes CDR1 SGDLS and CDR2 YYNGEE. CDR3 loop: CASSVGHEGSYEQYF. The CDR3 DNA sequence: TGTGCCAGCAGCGTAGGGCACGAGGGCTCGTACGAGCAGTACTTC.

The sample holds many counts of this clonotype. The chain recombines TRBV3-1 with TRBJ2-3, with 13 bases lining up with TRBD2. The germline V gene has CDR1 LGHDT and CDR2 YNNKEL (reference sequence). Trimming took 4 bases from V and 13 from J; bases not matched to a gene: 11. The length of the CDR3 is 15 residues. The CDR3 DNA reads as TGTGCCAGCAGCCTAGACGGGACTAGCGGGAATTCAAAGTATTTT. This translates into CASSLDGTSGNSKYF.

This clonotype has a count of ten or more. The V call is TRBV6-1, the J call TRBJ2-1; D assignment may be TRBD1 or TRBD2 (5 bases each). There are 12 residues in the CDR3. Germline CDR1 is MNHNS and CDR2 is SASEGT. Between the trimmed V and J ends, which lost 8 bases and 6 bases, there was a span of 11 bases. CDR3 sequence: CASGGPTNEQFF. The CDR3 DNA is TGTGCCAGCGGGGGACCGACCAATGAGCAGTTCTTC.

This clonotype was counted a single time. The chain employs TRBV6-2 or TRBV6-3 and TRBJ1-1; no definite D call. CDR3 length: 15 residues. CDR1 is MNHEY, CDR2 SVGEGT, per germline. V lost 5 bases and J lost 1, with 14 bases in between. The CDR3 spells CASSTWRPGNTEAFF. Written as DNA, the CDR3 is TGTGCCAGCAGTACCTGGAGGCCCGGGAACACTGAAGCTTTCTTT.

The chain joins TRBV12-3 or TRBV12-4 to TRBJ1-6; a weak D match, TRBD1 (6 bases). This CDR3 region has 15 residues. Trimming shortened V by 0 bases and J by 9 bases, and 12 bases separated the two germline ends. DNA of the CDR3: TGTGCCAGCAGTTTAGCGGGGACAAGAGGTTCACCCCTCCACTTT. As protein: CASSLAGTRGSPLHF.

The chain carries TRBV20-1 and TRBJ2-6; D may be TRBD1 (6 bases). The CDR3 has 14 amino acids. Per the germline V gene, CDR1 is DFQATT and CDR2 is SNEGSKA (reference sequence). Trimming took off 4 bases at V and 4 bases at J, with 11 bases between the two ends. CDR3 sequence reads: CSATNRAGANVLTF. CDR3 nucleotide sequence: TGCAGTGCTACCAACAGGGCCGGGGCCAACGTCCTGACTTTC.

There are many counts of this clonotype. V usage is TRBV24-1 and J usage is TRBJ2-1; D tentatively reads TRBD1 or TRBD2 (5 bases each). V was cut by 9 bases and J by 10 bases, with 15 bases left in between. This CDR3 spans 12 amino acids. Germline V lookup: CDR1 KGHDR, CDR2 SFDVKD. The CDR3 DNA is TGTGCCACCGAGTCGGGACCCCGGGAGCAGTTCTTC. Its translation: CATESGPREQFF.

This clonotype occurred a few times. The CDR3 DNA is TGTGCCAGCAGCTCCCCCAGCGTAGCGGGGGGTACAGATACGCAGTATTTT. It yields the protein CASSSPSVAGGTDTQYF. This chain uses TRBV13 with TRBJ2-3; 10 nucleotides agree with TRBD2. Germline V gene sequence: CDR1 PRHDT, CDR2 FYEKMQ (reference sequence). V lost 4 bases, J lost 3 bases, and 10 bases stayed unmatched. The CDR3 loop spans 17 amino acids.

This clonotype was observed many times. The chain has TRBV3-1 and TRBJ2-1; 7 nucleotides line up with TRBD2. The germline gives CDR1 LGHDT, CDR2 YNNKEL (reference sequence). J was trimmed by 3 bases and V by 1 base; bases with no gene match: 3. This CDR3 has 15 amino acids. CDR3 nucleotides: TGTGCCAGCAGCCAAGGGGGGACTAACTACAATGAGCAGTTCTTC. Encoded protein: CASSQGGTNYNEQFF.

In regard to this clonotype: Given a much more abundant clone one base away, this may be a read error. The chain uses TRBV11-3 and TRBJ2-2; 8 bases agree with TRBD2. The J segment lost 1 base and the V segment lost 5 bases, leaving 3 bases of the junction unmatched. Germline V lookup: CDR1 SGHNT, CDR2 YENEEA. There are 15 residues in the CDR3. The CDR3: CASSAAGGNTGELFF. Written as DNA, the CDR3 is TGTGCCAGCAGCGCTGCGGGGGGGAACACCGGGGAGCTGTTTTTT.

This chain links TRBV4-1 with TRBJ2-3, with TRBD1 matching over 8 bases. The CDR3 contains 18 residues. Trimming at V came to 0 bases and at J to 1 base, leaving 9 bases not matched to a gene. Germline CDR1 and CDR2: MGHRA and YSYEKL. In nucleotides, the CDR3 is TGCGCCAGCAGCCAAGACTTGGGCAGGGGGCTCGGCACAGATACGCAGTATTTT. It encodes CASSQDLGRGLGTDTQYF.